These T cell receptor beta chains were read from a single sample in a study of blood T cell repertoires in COVID-19. TCRdb's copy holds only in-frame clones and misses some; the assay was immunoSEQ multiplex PCR. The data show approximately 200,000 clones, 85% seen once. What was sequenced was PBMCs or T cells enriched from blood (not recorded which). All receptors come from a man aged 40-49 years who had recovered from COVID-19. Both conserved end residues are trimmed from each CDR3.

V gene	J gene	CDR3 protein
TRBV28	TRBJ2-5	ASSLRGWETQY
TRBV4-1	TRBJ2-7	ASSQNPGLAGSEQY
TRBV9	TRBJ2-5	ASSAGTGGETQY
TRBV2	TRBJ2-3	ASFQASSTDTQY
TRBV10-3	TRBJ1-1	AIRGGDTEAF
TRBV29-1	TRBJ1-1	SVPPGNTEAF
TRBV7-2	TRBJ1-3	ASSLGSQGYTIY
TRBV11-3	TRBJ2-6	ASSSQGGSGANVLT
TRBV5-4	TRBJ1-2	ASSLLSTGGNGYT
TRBV4-3	TRBJ2-2	ASSQDADRGLGELF
TRBV6-5	TRBJ1-2	ASSFQGGYT
TRBV5-1	TRBJ1-1	ASSGQDNTEAF
TRBV5-1	TRBJ2-7	ASSLVGAGEQY
TRBV2	TRBJ2-1	ASTESARYSYNEQF
TRBV11-3	TRBJ2-7	ASSPGGYEQY
TRBV5-1	TRBJ2-3	ASSYYDIFSTDTQY
TRBV5-1	TRBJ2-1	ASSYMAPRGEQF
TRBV11-2	TRBJ2-7	ASSYSGTAYEQY
TRBV19	TRBJ1-1	ASSSVSEAF
TRBV5-5	TRBJ2-5	ASSLPGKETQY
TRBV3-1/TRBV3-2	TRBJ2-3	ASSQGQVLGDTQY
TRBV7-2	TRBJ2-5	ASSVSASRETQY
TRBV28	TRBJ1-2	ASSITRDYGYT
TRBV7-3	TRBJ1-1	ASSRRRDTEAF